The 3 T cell receptor beta chains below all came from one sample that was sequenced in a study of blood T cell repertoires in COVID-19. Profiled with immunoSEQ multiplex PCR; TCRdb holds only in-frame clones, not every one. In the table there are about 180,000 clones, approximately 78% of which are singletons. Sequenced sample: PBMCs or T cells enriched from blood (not recorded which). Every receptor here comes from a woman aged 45-59 years who had recovered from COVID-19.

This chain connects TRBV19 to TRBJ2-7, with 10 nucleotides matching TRBD1. Trimming at V came to 5 bases and at J to 5 bases, leaving 9 bases not matched to a gene. The germline V gene encodes CDR1 LNHDA and CDR2 SQIVND (reference sequence). The CDR3 totals 15 residues. The CDR3 region is CASSPAGTGAHEQYF. The CDR3 coding sequence is TGTGCCAGTAGTCCAGCCGGGACAGGGGCCCACGAGCAGTACTTC.

The chain couples TRBV20-1 to TRBJ2-4; D may be TRBD2 (5 bases). Trimming cost V 7 bases and J 10 bases, with 14 bases left between them. CDR1 is DFQATT and CDR2 is SNEGSKA in the germline V gene (reference sequence). The CDR3 is made up of 11 amino acids. The CDR3 loop is CSGTRIPIQYF. In DNA, the CDR3 is TGCAGTGGGACTCGTATTCCTATTCAGTACTTC.

The chain recombines TRBV3-1 (or the pseudogene TRBV3-2) with TRBJ2-3, with a tentative D call TRBD2 (5 bases). CDR1 is LGHDT and CDR2 is YNNKEL in the germline V gene (reference sequence). The CDR3 extends over 13 amino acids. The V and J ends lost 8 bases and 1 base respectively, with 10 bases between them. The CDR3 DNA reads as TGTGCCAGCCGAGGAGGAGGCACAGATACGCAGTATTTT. Its translation is CASRGGGTDTQYF.